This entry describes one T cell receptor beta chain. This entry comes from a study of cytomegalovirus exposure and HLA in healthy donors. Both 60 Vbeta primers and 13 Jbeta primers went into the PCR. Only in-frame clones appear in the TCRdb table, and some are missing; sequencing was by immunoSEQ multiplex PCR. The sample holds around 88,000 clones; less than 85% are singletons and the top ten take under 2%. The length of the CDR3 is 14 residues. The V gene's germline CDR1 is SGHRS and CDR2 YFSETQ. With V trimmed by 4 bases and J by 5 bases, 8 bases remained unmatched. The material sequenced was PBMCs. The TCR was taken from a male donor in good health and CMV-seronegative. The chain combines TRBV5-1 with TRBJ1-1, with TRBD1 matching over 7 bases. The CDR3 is CASSIQGEWTEAFF. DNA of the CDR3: TGCGCCAGCAGCATCCAGGGGGAATGGACTGAAGCTTTCTTT.